One and the same sample provided the 10 T cell receptor beta chains below, sequenced in a study of T cells in Graves' hyperthyroidism and ophthalmopathy. What was amplified from RNA transcripts were TCR beta CDR3 regions. During a first-round RT-PCR of the TCR CDR3, the HTBI primer set was used. TCRdb called the multiplex PCR reads again in MiXCR, with one record for every CDR3 protein. The data show about half a million distinct CDR3 sequences, about 16% seen once. The sample comprised blood. These receptors all come from a woman under 40 with Graves' ophthalmopathy.

Remarks on this clonotype: Germline and junction disagree at one end, which may indicate a read error. The chain couples TRBV12-3 or TRBV12-4 to TRBJ2-5; 8 positions match TRBD2. The CDR3 is 14 residues long. CDR3 in DNA: TGTGCCAGCAGTCGAACGGGGGGGGAAGAGGCCCAGTACTTC. Translation gives CASSRTGGEEAQYF.

This clonotype showed up many times. The V gene is TRBV24-1, the J gene TRBJ2-1, with TRBD2 identical over 8 bases. V dropped 3 bases and J dropped 0; count of bases not matched to a gene: 3. Germline CDR1 is KGHDR and CDR2 is SFDVKD. The CDR3 contains 16 residues. The DNA of the CDR3 is TGTGCCACCAGTGATGCCGGGACTAGCTCCTACAATGAGCAGTTCTTC. Amino acid sequence: CATSDAGTSSYNEQFF.

V usage is TRBV30 and J usage is TRBJ2-7; D may match TRBD1 or TRBD2 (5 bases each). CDR1 is GTSNPN and CDR2 is SVGIG in the germline V gene (reference sequence). The CDR3 sequence is 11 residues long. Trimming stripped 5 bases from V and 9 bases from J, with 14 bases between. The CDR3 sequence is CAWVRPRGQYF. The CDR3 bases are TGTGCCTGGGTTCGCCCGAGGGGGCAGTACTTC.

The chain uses TRBV6-5 and TRBJ1-5, with a tentative D call TRBD1 (6 bases). The CDR3 spans 16 residues. V lost 2 bases and J 0 bases, leaving 11 bases between the germline ends. Germline V gives CDR1 MNHEY, CDR2 SVGAGI. CDR3 bases: TGTGCCAGCAGTTACCCACAGGGACTTAGCAATCAGCCCCAGCATTTT. This codes for CASSYPQGLSNQPQHF.

The CDR3 region has the DNA TGCAGTGCTATGGTAGATGGAAACACCATATATTTT. As protein: CSAMVDGNTIYF. The rearrangement uses TRBV20-1 and TRBJ1-3, with unresolved D. Germline loops: CDR1 DFQATT, CDR2 SNEGSKA (reference sequence). This CDR3 is 12 amino acids long. Trimming pared 4 bases from V and 3 bases from J, leaving 7 bases between.

In this sample, this clonotype turned up a few times. The V gene is TRBV12-5, the J gene TRBJ2-2; D is unclear. CDR1 LGHNT and CDR2 FRNRAP come from the germline V gene. CDR3 size: 15 residues. Trimming shortened V by 3 bases and J by 1 base, and 9 bases separated the two germline ends. CDR3 nucleotide sequence: TGTGCTAGTGGTTTTAATCCACTGAACACCGGGGAGCTGTTTTTT. Its translation: CASGFNPLNTGELFF. The variable domain in full, completed from reference TRBV12-5 and TRBJ2-2, reads DARVTQTPRHKVTEMGQEVTMRCQPILGHNTVFWYRQTMMQGLELLAYFRNRAPLDDSGMPKDRFSAEMPDATLATLKIQPSEPRDSAVYFCASGFNPLNTGELFFGEGSRLTVL.

This clonotype occurred once. The chain combines TRBV12-3 or TRBV12-4 with TRBJ2-3; 8 bases line up with TRBD1. V was clipped by 3 bases and J by 2 bases; unmatched bases: 7. This CDR3 region has 16 residues. The CDR3 region has the DNA TGTGCCAGCAGTTTCGGCCAGGGGGCCCACACAGATACGCAGTATTTT. This codes for CASSFGQGAHTDTQYF.

This clonotype was detected a few times. The chain is built from TRBV6-6 and TRBJ2-2; D possibly matches TRBD1 or TRBD2 (5 bases each). The V end lost 2 bases, the J end lost 8 bases, and 18 bases lay between the germline ends. This CDR3 is 16 amino acids long. The germline V gene encodes CDR1 MNHNY and CDR2 SVGAGI (reference sequence). The CDR3 nucleotides are TGTGCCAGCAGTTACGTCAGCGGCAGGGCGTTTGGGGAGCTGTTTTTT. This sequence encodes CASSYVSGRAFGELFF.

On this clonotype: A much larger clone lies a single base off, so this may be a read error. V and J are TRBV28 and TRBJ1-1; maybe TRBD1 (6 bases). The CDR3 spans 15 residues. The germline V and J ends were trimmed by 7 bases and 11 bases, with 26 bases remaining between them. The germline CDR1 and CDR2 sequences are MDHEN and SYDVKM. CDR3 sequence: CASNLRGGSGLRAFF. The CDR3 DNA reads TGTGCCAGCAATTTGAGGGGGGGGTCAGGTTTGAGGGCTTTCTTT.

This clonotype appeared many times. V is TRBV3-1 and J is TRBJ1-1; no clear D gene. Looked up from germline, CDR1 is LGHDT and CDR2 is YNNKEL (reference sequence). V was cut by 4 bases and J by 0 bases, with 9 bases left in between. CDR3 size: 14 residues. CDR3 sequence reads: CASSPEGMNTEAFF. CDR3 sequence (DNA): TGTGCCAGCAGCCCAGAGGGCATGAACACTGAAGCTTTCTTT.